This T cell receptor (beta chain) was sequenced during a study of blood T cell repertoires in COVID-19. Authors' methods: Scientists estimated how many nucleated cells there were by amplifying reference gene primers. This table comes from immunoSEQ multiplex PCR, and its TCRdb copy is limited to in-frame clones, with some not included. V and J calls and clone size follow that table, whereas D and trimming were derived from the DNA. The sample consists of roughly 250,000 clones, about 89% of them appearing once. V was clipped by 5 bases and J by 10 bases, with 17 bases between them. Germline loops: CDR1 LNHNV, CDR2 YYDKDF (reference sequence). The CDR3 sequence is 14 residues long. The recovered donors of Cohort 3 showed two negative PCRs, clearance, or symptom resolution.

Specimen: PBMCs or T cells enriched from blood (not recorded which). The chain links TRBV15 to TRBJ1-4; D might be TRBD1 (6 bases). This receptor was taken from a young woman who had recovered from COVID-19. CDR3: CATSGSGALTKLFF. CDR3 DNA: TGTGCCACCAGCGGCTCAGGGGCACTGACAAAACTGTTTTTT.